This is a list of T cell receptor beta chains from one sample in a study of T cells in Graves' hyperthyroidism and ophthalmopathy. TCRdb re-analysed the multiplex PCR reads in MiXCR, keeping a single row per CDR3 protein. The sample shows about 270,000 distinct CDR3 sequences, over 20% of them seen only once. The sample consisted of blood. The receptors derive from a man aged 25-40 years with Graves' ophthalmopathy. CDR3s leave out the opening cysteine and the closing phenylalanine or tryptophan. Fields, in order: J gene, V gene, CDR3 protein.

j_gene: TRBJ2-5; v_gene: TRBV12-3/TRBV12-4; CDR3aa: ASRPGQRETQY
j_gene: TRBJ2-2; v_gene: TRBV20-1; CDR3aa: SAIRQGAGGTGELF
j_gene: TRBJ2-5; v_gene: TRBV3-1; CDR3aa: ASSLAGGGATETQY
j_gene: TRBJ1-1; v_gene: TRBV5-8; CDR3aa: ASRPGLSTEAF
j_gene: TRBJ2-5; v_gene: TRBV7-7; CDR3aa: ASSRTGNFQETQY
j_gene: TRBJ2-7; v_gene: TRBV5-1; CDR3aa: ASSLYRSSYEQY
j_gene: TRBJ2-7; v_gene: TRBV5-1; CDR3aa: ASSWSGSPTPYEQY
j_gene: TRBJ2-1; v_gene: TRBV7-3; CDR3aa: ASSPQGTSENKQF
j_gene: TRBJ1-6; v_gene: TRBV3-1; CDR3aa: ASSQENGYRGPLH
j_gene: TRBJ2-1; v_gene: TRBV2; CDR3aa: ASRVRVYNEQF
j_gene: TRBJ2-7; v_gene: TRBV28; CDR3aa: ASSLFEGAYYEQY
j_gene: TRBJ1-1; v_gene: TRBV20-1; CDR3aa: SASGTDRDTEAF
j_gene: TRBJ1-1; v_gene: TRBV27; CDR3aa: ASSRDLSEAF